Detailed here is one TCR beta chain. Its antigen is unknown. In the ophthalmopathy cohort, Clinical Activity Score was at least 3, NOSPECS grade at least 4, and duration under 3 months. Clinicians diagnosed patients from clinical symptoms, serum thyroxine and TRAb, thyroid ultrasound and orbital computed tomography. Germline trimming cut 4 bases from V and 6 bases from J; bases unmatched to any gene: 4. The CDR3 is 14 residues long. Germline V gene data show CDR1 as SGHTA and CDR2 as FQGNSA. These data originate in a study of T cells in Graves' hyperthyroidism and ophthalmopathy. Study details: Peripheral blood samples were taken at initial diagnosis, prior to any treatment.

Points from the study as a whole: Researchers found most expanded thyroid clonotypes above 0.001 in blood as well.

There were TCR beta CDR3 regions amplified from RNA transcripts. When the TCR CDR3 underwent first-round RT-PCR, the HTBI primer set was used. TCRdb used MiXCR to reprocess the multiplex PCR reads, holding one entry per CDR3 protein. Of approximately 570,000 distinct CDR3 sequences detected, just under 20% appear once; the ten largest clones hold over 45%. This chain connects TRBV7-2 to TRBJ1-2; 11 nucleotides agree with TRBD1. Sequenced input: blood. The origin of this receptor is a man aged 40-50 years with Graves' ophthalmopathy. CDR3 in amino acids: CASSWGQGVDGYTF. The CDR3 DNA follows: TGTGCCAGCAGCTGGGGACAGGGGGTCGATGGCTACACCTTC.